This T cell receptor (beta chain) was sequenced for a study of blood T cell repertoires in COVID-19. Across the whole study: Acute and convalescent COVID-19 specimens originated in the United States, Italy and Spain. PBMCs, B-cell-depleted T cells, or T cells were the source of the cDNA or gDNA that made up the material.

In the original analysis: By means of reference gene primer amplification, nucleated cell counts were estimated. Method: immunoSEQ multiplex PCR; TCRdb's copy keeps in-frame clones and lacks some. That table furnishes V, J and clone size, whereas the DNA furnished D and trimming. The sample contains 190,000 or so clones, around 80% of which appear only once. Trimming cost V 0 bases and J 4 bases; bases outside gene matches: 6. The CDR3 consists of 17 residues. Germline-derived CDR1 and CDR2 are SGDLS and YYNGEE. The gene calls are TRBV9 and TRBJ2-6; 8 positions match TRBD1. Specimen: peripheral blood. This TCR came from a woman aged 80 or over with active or convalescent COVID-19. The CDR3 loop is CASSVAAGGAGANVLTF. In nucleotides, the CDR3 is TGTGCCAGCAGCGTAGCGGCAGGGGGCGCCGGGGCCAACGTCCTGACTTTC. Using reference TRBV9 and TRBJ2-6 for the parts outside the CDR3, the full variable domain is DSGVTQTPKHLITATGQRVTLRCSPRSGDLSVYWYQQSLDQGLQFLIQYYNGEERAKGNILERFSAQQFPDLHSELNLSSLELGDSALYFCASSVAAGGAGANVLTFGAGSRLTVL.